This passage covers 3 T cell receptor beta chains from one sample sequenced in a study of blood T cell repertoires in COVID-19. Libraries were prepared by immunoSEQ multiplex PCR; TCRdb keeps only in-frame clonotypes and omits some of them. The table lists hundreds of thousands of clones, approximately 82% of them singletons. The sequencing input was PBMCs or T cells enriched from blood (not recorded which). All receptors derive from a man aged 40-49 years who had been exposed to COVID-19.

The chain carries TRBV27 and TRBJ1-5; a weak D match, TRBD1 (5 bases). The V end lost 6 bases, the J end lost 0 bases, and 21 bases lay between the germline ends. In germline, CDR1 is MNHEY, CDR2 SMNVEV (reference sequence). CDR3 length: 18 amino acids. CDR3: CASRPRGVAEYSNQPQHF. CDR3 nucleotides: TGTGCCAGCAGGCCCCGGGGGGTGGCGGAATATAGCAATCAGCCCCAGCATTTT.

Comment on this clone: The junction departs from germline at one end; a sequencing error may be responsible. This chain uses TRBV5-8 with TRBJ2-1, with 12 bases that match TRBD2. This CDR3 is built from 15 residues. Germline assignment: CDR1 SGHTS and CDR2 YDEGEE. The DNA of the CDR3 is TGTGCCAGCAGCTCCTGGACTAGCGGGACTCCCCCACCAATCTTC. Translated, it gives CASSSWTSGTPPPIF.

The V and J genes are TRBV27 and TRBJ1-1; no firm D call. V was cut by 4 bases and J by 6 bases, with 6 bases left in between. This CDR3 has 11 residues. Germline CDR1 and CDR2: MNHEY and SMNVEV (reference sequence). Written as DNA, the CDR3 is TGTGCCAGCAGTTCCCCGTCTGAAGCTTTCTTT. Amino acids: CASSSPSEAFF.